The T cell receptor (beta chain) under discussion was sequenced for a study of control samples from healthy donors and cancer patients. Sequencing was performed with immunoSEQ multiplex PCR; in TCRdb, only in-frame clones are kept and a portion is missing. This table holds 100,000 to 150,000 clones, roughly 92% found once. The CDR3 spans 11 residues. Trimming stripped 0 bases from V and 15 bases from J, with 9 bases between. Germline-derived CDR1 and CDR2 are MNHEY and SVGEGT. This TCR derives from a man older than 75 with head and neck cancer. The J gene is TRBJ2-1, the V gene TRBV6-2 or TRBV6-3; D unclear. The sequenced sample consisted of PBMCs. In nucleotides, the CDR3 is TGTGCCAGCAGTTACTCGCTAGTTTGGTTCTTC. Its protein product is CASSYSLVWFF.